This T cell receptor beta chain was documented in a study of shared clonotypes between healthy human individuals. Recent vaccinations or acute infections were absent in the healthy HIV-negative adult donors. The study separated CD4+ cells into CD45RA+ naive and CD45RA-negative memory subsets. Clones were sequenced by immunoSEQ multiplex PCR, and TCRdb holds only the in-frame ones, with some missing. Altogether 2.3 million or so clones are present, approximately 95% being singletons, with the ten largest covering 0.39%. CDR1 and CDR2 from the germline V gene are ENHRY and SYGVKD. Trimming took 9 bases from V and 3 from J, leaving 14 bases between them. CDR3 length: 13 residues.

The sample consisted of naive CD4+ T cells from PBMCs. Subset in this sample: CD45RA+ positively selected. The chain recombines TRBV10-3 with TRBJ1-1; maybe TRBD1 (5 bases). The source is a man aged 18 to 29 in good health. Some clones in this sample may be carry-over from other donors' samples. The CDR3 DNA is TGTGCCATGCAGAACCAGGGTGACACTGAAGCTTTCTTT. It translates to CAMQNQGDTEAFF.